Detailed here is one T cell receptor (beta chain). Its antigen is as yet unknown. The data belong to a study of siplizumab effects on memory and regulatory T cells. Findings of the study overall: Neither a naive nor a memory phenotype was assignable to roughly 75-97% of proliferating CD4+ or CD8+ clones. With siplizumab, mappable alloreactive CD4+ clones averaged roughly 69% Treg-derived, versus about 29% in controls. Mapping to unstimulated subsets was achieved for only a minor fraction of alloreactive clones.

Method: immunoSEQ multiplex PCR; TCRdb's copy keeps in-frame clones and lacks some. The sample has approximately 91,000 clones; approximately 95% are singletons. In germline, CDR1 is SGHVS, CDR2 FNYEAQ. The CDR3 spans 17 residues. The sequenced material came from CD8+ T cells sorted from blood. The rearrangement uses TRBV7-6 and TRBJ2-5, with 8 bases fitting TRBD2. The better agreement between TRBJ2-7 and the DNA end casts doubt on the J call. This clonotype was obtained from a human donor in good health. The CDR3 DNA follows: TGTGCCAGCAGCTTAGGGTGGCCCGGGAGGGGTATCGACGAGCAGTACTTC. The encoded protein is CASSLGWPGRGIDEQYF.